The 2 T cell receptor beta chains presented below share a single source sample, sequenced in a study of T-cell memory formation after mild COVID-19. TCRdb reprocessed the 5' RACE reads via MiXCR and lists one record per CDR3 protein. Here the sample spans approximately 410,000 distinct CDR3 sequences, 20% to 25% being singletons. Source material: PBMCs or a T cell subset sorted from them (not recorded which). Receptors were obtained from an adult woman who had mild COVID-19 (a few samples of this study predate the infection). Cell type and time point are not known.

The chain links TRBV5-1 to TRBJ2-3, with 12 bases that match TRBD2. There are 17 residues in the CDR3. J was trimmed by 0 bases and V by 3 bases; bases with no gene match: 5. Germline V gene data show CDR1 as SGHRS and CDR2 as YFSETQ. CDR3 region: CASSYELAGGSTDTQYF. The CDR3 DNA follows: TGCGCCAGCAGCTACGAACTAGCGGGGGGTAGCACAGATACGCAGTATTTT.

This clonotype was detected only a few times. This chain joins TRBV18 and TRBJ2-5; D ambiguous. CDR1 is KGHSH and CDR2 is LQKENI in the germline V gene. The length of the CDR3 is 11 residues. V gave up 2 bases and J gave up 5 bases, with 3 bases separating them. As DNA, the CDR3 is TGTGCCAGCTCACCATCGGAGACCCAGTACTTC. Protein: CASSPSETQYF.